These 5 T cell receptor beta chains share one sample of origin, sequenced in a study of OX40 agonist ivuxolimab in advanced cancers. Data came from immunoSEQ multiplex PCR; TCRdb stores just in-frame clones and leaves some out. The sample carries about 39,000 clones, 92% recorded once. The sample consisted of CD4+ or CD8+ T cells sorted from blood, taken in a trial of the OX40 agonist ivuxolimab. These receptor sequences come from an adult with an advanced solid tumor such as melanoma, head and neck, liver or kidney cancer.

By its share, this clone is large. The rearrangement joins TRBV28 to TRBJ1-1; a weak D match, TRBD1 (5 bases). V was pared by 3 bases and J by 4 bases, with 15 bases between. This CDR3 has 15 residues. The germline V gene has CDR1 MDHEN and CDR2 SYDVKM. The CDR3 loop reads CASSFLDGGGTEAFF. The CDR3 region has the DNA TGTGCCAGCAGTTTCCTAGACGGGGGGGGCACTGAAGCTTTCTTT.

The chain recombines TRBV29-1 with TRBJ2-1; 11 bases map to TRBD2. The length of the CDR3 is 13 residues. Germline CDR1 reads SQVTM; CDR2 reads ANQGSEA. Trimming removed 4 bases from V and 8 bases from J; junction bases left unmatched: 4. DNA of the CDR3: TGCAGCGTTGGACTAGCGGGGCTTGATGAGCAGTTCTTC. Its protein product is CSVGLAGLDEQFF.

This chain connects TRBV4-1 to TRBJ2-7; TRBD2 agrees at 7 bases. In germline, CDR1 is MGHRA, CDR2 YSYEKL. The CDR3 extends over 14 amino acids. V gave up 1 base and J gave up 2 bases; unmatched junction bases: 2. The CDR3 region has the DNA TGCGCCAGCAGCCAAGGGGACTACGCCTACGAGCAGTACTTC. Amino acids: CASSQGDYAYEQYF.

This clone was detected once. The genes are TRBV30 and TRBJ2-5; 11 bases align to TRBD1. The CDR3 has 13 amino acids. V lost 5 bases and J lost 2; bases outside the gene matches: 1. The germline V gene has CDR1 GTSNPN and CDR2 SVGIG (reference sequence). In nucleotides, the CDR3 is TGTGCCTGGGGGACAGGGGGTCAAGAGACCCAGTACTTC. Encoded protein: CAWGTGGQETQYF.

The chain uses TRBV2 and TRBJ1-3; maybe TRBD1 (5 bases). The CDR3 covers 16 residues. The germline V gene has CDR1 SNHLY and CDR2 FYNNEI. Deletions cut 4 bases from V and 0 bases from J, with 13 bases between. The chain's CDR3 is CASSGFPDSSGNTIYF. For the CDR3, the DNA is TGTGCCAGCAGTGGCTTCCCCGACAGCTCTGGAAACACCATATATTTT.